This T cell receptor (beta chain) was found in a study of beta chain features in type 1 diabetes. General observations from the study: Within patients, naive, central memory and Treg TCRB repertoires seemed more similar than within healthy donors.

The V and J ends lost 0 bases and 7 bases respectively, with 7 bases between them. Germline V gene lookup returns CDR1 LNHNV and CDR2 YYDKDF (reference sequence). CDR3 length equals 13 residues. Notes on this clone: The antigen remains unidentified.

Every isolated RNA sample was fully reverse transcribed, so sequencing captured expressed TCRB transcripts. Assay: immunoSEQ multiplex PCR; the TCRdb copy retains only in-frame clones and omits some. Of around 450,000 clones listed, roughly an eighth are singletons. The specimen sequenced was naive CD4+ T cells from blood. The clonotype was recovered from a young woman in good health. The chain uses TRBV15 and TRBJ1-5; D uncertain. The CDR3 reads CATSRDQGQPQHF. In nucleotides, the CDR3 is TGTGCCACCAGCAGAGATCAAGGGCAGCCCCAGCATTTT.